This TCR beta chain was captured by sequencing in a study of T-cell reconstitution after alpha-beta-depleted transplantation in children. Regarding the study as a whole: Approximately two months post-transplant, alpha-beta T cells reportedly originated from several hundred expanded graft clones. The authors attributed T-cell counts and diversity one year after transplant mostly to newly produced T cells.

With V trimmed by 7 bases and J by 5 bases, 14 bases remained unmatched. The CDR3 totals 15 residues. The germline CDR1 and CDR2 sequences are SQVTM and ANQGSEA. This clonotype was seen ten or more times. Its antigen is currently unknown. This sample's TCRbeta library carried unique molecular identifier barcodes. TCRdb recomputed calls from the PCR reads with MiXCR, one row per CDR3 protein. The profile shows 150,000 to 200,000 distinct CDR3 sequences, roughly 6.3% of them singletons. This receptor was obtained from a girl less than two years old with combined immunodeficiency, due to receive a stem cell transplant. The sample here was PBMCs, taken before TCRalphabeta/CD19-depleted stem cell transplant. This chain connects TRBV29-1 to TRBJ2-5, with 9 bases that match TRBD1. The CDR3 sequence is CSAGTGWISGETQYF. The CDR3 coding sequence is TGCAGCGCTGGGACAGGGTGGATTTCTGGGGAGACCCAGTACTTC.